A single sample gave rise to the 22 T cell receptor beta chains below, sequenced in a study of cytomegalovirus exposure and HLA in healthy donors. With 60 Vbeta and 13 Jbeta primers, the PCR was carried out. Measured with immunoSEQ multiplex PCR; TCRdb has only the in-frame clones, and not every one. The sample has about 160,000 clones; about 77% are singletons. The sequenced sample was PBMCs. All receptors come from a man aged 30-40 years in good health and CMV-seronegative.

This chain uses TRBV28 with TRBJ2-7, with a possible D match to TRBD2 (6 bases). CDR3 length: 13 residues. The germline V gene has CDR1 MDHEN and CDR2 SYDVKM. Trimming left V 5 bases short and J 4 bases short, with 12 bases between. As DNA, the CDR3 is TGTGCCAGCAGTACCGGAGGGACGTACGAGCAGTACTTC. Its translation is CASSTGGTYEQYF.

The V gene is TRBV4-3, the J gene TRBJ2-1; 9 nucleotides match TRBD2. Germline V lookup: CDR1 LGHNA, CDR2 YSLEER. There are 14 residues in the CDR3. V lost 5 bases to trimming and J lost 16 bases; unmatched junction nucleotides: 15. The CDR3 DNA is TGCGCCAGCAGCTCAGAGGGCCTAGCGGGAATCTCTTTCTTC. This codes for CASSSEGLAGISFF.

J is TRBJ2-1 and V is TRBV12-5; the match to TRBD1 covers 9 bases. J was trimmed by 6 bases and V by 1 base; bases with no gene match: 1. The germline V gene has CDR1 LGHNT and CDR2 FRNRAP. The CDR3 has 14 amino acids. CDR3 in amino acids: CASGLGQGGNEQFF. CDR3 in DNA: TGTGCTAGTGGTTTGGGACAGGGGGGCAATGAGCAGTTCTTC.

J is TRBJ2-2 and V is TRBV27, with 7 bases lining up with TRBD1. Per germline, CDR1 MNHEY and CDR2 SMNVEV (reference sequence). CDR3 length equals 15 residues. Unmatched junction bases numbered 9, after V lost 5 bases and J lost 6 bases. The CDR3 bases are TGTGCCAGCAGTCCCCAAACAGGGGTCGCCGGGGAGCTGTTTTTT. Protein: CASSPQTGVAGELFF.

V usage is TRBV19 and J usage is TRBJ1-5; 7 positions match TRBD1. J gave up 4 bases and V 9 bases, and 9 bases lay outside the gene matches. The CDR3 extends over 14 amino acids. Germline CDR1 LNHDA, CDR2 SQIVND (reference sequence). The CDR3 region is CASCGQDLNQPQHF. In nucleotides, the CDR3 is TGTGCCAGCTGTGGACAGGACTTAAATCAGCCCCAGCATTTT.

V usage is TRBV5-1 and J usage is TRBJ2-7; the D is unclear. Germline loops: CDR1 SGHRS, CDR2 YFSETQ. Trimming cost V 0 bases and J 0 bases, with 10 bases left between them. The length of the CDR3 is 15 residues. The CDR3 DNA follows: TGCGCCAGCAGCTTGGGAGTGGCGGCCTCCTACGAGCAGTACTTC. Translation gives CASSLGVAASYEQYF.

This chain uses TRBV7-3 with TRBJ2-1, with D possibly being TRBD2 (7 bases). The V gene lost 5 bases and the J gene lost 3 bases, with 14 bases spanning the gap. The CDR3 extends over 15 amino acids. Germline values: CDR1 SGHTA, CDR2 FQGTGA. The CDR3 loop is CASSMRGPDYNEQFF. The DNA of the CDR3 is TGTGCCAGCAGCATGCGGGGGCCGGACTACAATGAGCAGTTCTTC.

CDR3: CASRPGHGSSYEQYF. The CDR3 nucleotides read TGTGCCAGCAGGCCGGGACACGGTAGCTCCTACGAGCAGTACTTC. The chain combines TRBV6-1 with TRBJ2-7, with D perhaps matching TRBD1 (6 bases). Germline V lookup: CDR1 MNHNS, CDR2 SASEGT. This CDR3 comprises 15 residues. V was cut by 6 bases and J by 0 bases, with 15 bases left in between.

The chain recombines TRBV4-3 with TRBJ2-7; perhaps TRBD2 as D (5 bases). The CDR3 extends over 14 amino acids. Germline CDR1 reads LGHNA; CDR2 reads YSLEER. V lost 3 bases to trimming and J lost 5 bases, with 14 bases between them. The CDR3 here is CASSQTTEADEQYF. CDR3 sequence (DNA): TGCGCCAGCAGCCAGACTACTGAAGCCGACGAGCAGTACTTC.

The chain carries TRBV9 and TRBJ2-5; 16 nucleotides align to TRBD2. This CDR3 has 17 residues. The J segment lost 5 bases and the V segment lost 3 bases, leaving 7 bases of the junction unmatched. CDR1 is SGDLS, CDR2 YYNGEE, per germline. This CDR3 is CASSAGLAGGIKETQYF. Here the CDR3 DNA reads TGTGCCAGCAGCGCGGGACTAGCGGGAGGGATTAAGGAGACCCAGTACTTC. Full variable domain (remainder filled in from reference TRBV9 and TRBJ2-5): DSGVTQTPKHLITATGQRVTLRCSPRSGDLSVYWYQQSLDQGLQFLIQYYNGEERAKGNILERFSAQQFPDLHSELNLSSLELGDSALYFCASSAGLAGGIKETQYFGPGTRLLVL.

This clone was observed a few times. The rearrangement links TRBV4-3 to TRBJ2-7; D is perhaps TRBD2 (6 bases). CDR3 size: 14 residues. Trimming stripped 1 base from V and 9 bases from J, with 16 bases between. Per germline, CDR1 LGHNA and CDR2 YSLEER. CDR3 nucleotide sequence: TGCGCCAGCAGCCAAGGGCCGGGGGATGGCAGGCAGTACTTC. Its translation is CASSQGPGDGRQYF.

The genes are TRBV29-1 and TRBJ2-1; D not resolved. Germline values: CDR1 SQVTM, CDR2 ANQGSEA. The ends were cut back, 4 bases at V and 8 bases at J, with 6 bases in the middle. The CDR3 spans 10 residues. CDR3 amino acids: CSVGLDEQFF. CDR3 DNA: TGCAGCGTTGGGCTGGATGAGCAGTTCTTC.

CDR3 residues: CASSLSPGLSAGEQYF. The CDR3 region has the DNA TGTGCCAGCAGCTTATCCCCAGGGCTGTCGGCTGGGGAGCAGTACTTC. This chain links TRBV11-1 with TRBJ2-7; a possible D gene is TRBD1 (5 bases). The CDR3 is 16 amino acids. Per the germline V gene, CDR1 is SGHAT and CDR2 is FQDESV (reference sequence). V was trimmed by 2 bases and J by 7 bases, leaving 21 bases between them.

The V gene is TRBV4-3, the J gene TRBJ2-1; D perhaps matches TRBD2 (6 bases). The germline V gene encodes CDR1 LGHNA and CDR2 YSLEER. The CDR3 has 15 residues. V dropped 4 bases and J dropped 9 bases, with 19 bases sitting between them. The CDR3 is CASSLVWGESFEQFF. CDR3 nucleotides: TGCGCCAGCAGCCTAGTGTGGGGGGAGTCTTTTGAGCAGTTCTTC.

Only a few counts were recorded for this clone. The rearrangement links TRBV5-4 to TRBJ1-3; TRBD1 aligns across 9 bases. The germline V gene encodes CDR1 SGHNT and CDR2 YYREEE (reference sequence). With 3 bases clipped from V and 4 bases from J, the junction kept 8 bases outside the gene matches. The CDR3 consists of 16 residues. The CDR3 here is CASSSRQGVGGNTIYF. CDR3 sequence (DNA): TGTGCCAGCAGCTCCCGACAGGGGGTGGGAGGAAACACCATATATTTT.

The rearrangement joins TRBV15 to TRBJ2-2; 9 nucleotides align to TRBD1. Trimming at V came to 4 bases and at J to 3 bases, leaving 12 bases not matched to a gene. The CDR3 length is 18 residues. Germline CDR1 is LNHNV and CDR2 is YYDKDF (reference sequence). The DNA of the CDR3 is TGTGCCACCAGCAAGACTAGAACCGGGACAGGGTACACCGGGGAGCTGTTTTTT. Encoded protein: CATSKTRTGTGYTGELFF.

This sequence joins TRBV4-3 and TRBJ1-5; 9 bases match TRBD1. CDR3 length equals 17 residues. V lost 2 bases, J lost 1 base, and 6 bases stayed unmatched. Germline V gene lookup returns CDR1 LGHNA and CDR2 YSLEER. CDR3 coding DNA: TGCGCCAGCAGCCAATATTACGGGACAGGGAGCAATCAGCCCCAGCATTTT. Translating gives CASSQYYGTGSNQPQHF.

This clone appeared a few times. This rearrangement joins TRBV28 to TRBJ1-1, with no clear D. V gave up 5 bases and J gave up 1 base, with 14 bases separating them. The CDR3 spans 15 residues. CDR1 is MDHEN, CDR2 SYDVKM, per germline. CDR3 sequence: CASSPGAGPNTEAFF. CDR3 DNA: TGTGCCAGCAGTCCCGGAGCGGGCCCGAACACTGAAGCTTTCTTT.

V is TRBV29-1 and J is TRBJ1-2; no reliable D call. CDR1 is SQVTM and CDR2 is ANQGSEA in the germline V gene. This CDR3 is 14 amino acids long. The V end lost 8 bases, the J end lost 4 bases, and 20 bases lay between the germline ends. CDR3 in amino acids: CSIPHREPVYGYTF. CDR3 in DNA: TGCAGCATTCCCCACCGGGAACCTGTCTATGGCTACACCTTC. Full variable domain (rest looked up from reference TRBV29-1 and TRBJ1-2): SAVISQKPSRDICQRGTSLTIQCQVDSQVTMMFWYRQQPGQSLTLIATANQGSEATYESGFVIDKFPISRPNLTFSTLTVSNMSPEDSSIYLCSIPHREPVYGYTFGSGTRLTVV.

For the CDR3, the DNA is TGTGCCAGTAGTACGCTAGCGGGGGGAGAGACCCAGTACTTC. Amino acids: CASSTLAGGETQYF. J is TRBJ2-5 and V is TRBV19; 11 bases are a match to TRBD2. In germline, CDR1 is LNHDA, CDR2 SQIVND (reference sequence). Losses at the gene ends were 4 bases for V and 4 bases for J; bases not matched to a gene: 2. This CDR3 contains 14 residues.

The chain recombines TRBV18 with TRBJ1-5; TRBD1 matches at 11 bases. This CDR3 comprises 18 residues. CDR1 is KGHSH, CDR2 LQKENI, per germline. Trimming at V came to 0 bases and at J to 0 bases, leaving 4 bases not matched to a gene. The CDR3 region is CASSPPGTGGTSNQPQHF. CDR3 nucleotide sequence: TGTGCCAGCTCACCACCGGGGACAGGGGGGACTAGCAATCAGCCCCAGCATTTT.

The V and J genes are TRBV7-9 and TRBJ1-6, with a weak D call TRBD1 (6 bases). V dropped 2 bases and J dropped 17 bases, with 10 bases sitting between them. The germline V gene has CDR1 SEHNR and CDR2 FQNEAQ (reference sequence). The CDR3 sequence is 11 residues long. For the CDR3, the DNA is TGTGCCAGCAGCTTAAGGGACACTATCCACTTT. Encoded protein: CASSLRDTIHF.